The source of this T cell receptor beta chain is a study of a mutant IDH1 vaccine in newly diagnosed glioma. Study context: Every participant had undergone radiotherapy, temozolomide, or both before, and most underwent both.

Germline V gives CDR1 SGHRS, CDR2 YFSETQ. The CDR3 loop spans 14 amino acids. Trimming left V 2 bases short and J 6 bases short, with 12 bases between. TCRdb's table, derived via immunoSEQ multiplex PCR, lists solely in-frame clones and lacks some. The sample has under 85,000 clones; about 85% are singletons. This sample's time point: week 23, last vaccination. One vaccine dose held 300 ug of mutant IDH1 20-mer peptide and came with topical imiquimod. Only one count was recorded for this clone. Antigen: not known. The genes are TRBV5-1 and TRBJ2-1; TRBD2 is a possible D gene (6 bases). This TCR was sampled from a woman aged 45-65 years with glioma. The sequencing here drew on PBMCs, taken from a glioma patient whose treatment included an IDH1 peptide vaccine. The DNA of the CDR3 is TGCGCCAGCAGCTTATCTAGCGCGCCCAATGAGCAGTTCTTC. It translates to CASSLSSAPNEQFF.